These 2 T cell receptor beta chains originate from one sample sequenced in a study of monozygotic twins with inflammatory bowel disease. TCRdb re-called the 5' RACE reads and gives one entry per CDR3 protein, without DNA. This sample carries about 300,000 distinct CDR3 sequences, with 5.6% going to the ten biggest clones. The specimen was blood. The receptor source for this set is a human donor with ulcerative colitis or Crohn's disease, or a healthy co-twin of an affected twin (not recorded which).

The chain has TRBV19 and TRBJ1-6; the TCRdb D gene call, TRBD1, has no DNA to confirm it. Germline lookup yields CDR1 LNHDA and CDR2 SQIVND (reference sequence). This CDR3 region has 19 residues. The CDR3 loop is CASRYSQGSSNLYNSPLHF.

The V call is TRBV7-9, the J call TRBJ2-5; the D call of TRBD1 rests on TCRdb alone, since no DNA is present to check it. The CDR3 consists of 12 residues. Germline V gene lookup returns CDR1 SEHNR and CDR2 FQNEAQ (reference sequence). CDR3 region: CASSLGGVDQYF.